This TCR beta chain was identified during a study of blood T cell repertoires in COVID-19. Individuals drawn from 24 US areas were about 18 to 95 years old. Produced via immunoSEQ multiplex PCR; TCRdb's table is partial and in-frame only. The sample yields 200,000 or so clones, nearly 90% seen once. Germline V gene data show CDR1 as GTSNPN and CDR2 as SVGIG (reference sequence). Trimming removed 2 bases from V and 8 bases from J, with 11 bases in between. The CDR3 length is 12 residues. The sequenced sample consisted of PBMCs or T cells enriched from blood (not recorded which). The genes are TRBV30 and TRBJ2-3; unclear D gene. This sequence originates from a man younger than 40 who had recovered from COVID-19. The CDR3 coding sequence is TGTGCCTGGAGTCCAATAGTTGGTACGCAGTATTTT. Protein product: CAWSPIVGTQYF.